The sequence of this TCR beta chain was determined in a study of monozygotic twins with inflammatory bowel disease. The CDR3 sequence is 12 residues long. Germline assignment: CDR1 SEHNR and CDR2 FQNEAQ (reference sequence). About this clonotype itself: No antigen is known for it.

Study-level results: Clonotypes shared with others were fewer in IBD patients than in healthy twins, especially with disease activity.

In eight separate reactions per sample, cDNA was generated. The template-switching step introduced UMIs that carried a 6-nucleotide sample barcode. From the 5' RACE reads, TCRdb lists one entry per CDR3 protein and no DNA. In all, the sample yields 330,000 or so distinct CDR3 sequences. This TCR derives from a human donor with ulcerative colitis or Crohn's disease, or a healthy co-twin of an affected twin (not recorded which). The material sequenced was blood. The V call is TRBV7-9, the J call TRBJ1-1. This chain's CDR3 is CASSLLRQPAFF.